This record covers a single T cell receptor (beta chain). Its antigen remains unknown. Germline loops: CDR1 SQVTM, CDR2 ANQGSEA. The V gene lost 4 bases and the J gene lost 1 base, with 13 bases spanning the gap. The CDR3 loop spans 14 amino acids. With constant-segment primers, 5'RACE yielded cDNA libraries of TCR alpha and TCR beta that carried sample barcodes and UMIs. TCRdb called the 5' RACE reads again in MiXCR, with one record for every CDR3 protein. Of 130,000 to 150,000 distinct CDR3 sequences listed, 19% are singletons. The data stem from a study of T-cell memory formation after mild COVID-19. General observations from the study: Prior to infection, memory already included some responding clones, suggesting cross-reactive memory joined. A second wave expanding day 15 to 37 was CD4+-biased; contracting clones were balanced.

Input material: PBMCs or a T cell subset sorted from them (not recorded which). This chain connects TRBV29-1 to TRBJ1-1, with D possibly matching TRBD1 (6 bases). This TCR was sampled from an adult woman who had mild COVID-19 (a few samples of this study predate the infection). Cell type and time point are not known. The CDR3 region is CSVGNRAGNTEAFF. The CDR3 coding sequence is TGCAGCGTTGGAAACAGGGCGGGGAACACTGAAGCTTTCTTT. The full variable domain, with the rest looked up from reference TRBV29-1 and TRBJ1-1, is SAVISQKPSRDICQRGTSLTIQCQVDSQVTMMFWYRQQPGQSLTLIATANQGSEATYESGFVIDKFPISRPNLTFSTLTVSNMSPEDSSIYLCSVGNRAGNTEAFFGQGTRLTVV.